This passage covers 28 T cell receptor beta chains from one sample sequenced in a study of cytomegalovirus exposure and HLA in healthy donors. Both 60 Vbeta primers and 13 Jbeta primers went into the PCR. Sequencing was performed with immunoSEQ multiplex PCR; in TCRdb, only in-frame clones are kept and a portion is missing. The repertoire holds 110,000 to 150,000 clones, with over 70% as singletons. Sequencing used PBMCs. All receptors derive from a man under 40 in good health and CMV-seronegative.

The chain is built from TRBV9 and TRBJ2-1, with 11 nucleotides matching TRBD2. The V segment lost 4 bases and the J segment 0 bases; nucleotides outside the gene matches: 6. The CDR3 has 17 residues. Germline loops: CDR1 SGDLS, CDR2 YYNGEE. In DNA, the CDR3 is TGTGCCAGCAGCCCTAGCGGGGGGCCCTTCTCCTACAATGAGCAGTTCTTC. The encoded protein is CASSPSGGPFSYNEQFF. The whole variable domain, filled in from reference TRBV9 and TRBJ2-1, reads DSGVTQTPKHLITATGQRVTLRCSPRSGDLSVYWYQQSLDQGLQFLIQYYNGEERAKGNILERFSAQQFPDLHSELNLSSLELGDSALYFCASSPSGGPFSYNEQFFGPGTRLTVL.

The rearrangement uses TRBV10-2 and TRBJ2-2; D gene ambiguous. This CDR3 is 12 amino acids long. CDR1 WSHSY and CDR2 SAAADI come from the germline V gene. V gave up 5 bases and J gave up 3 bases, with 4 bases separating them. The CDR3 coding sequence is TGCGCCAGCAGTATCGACACCGGGGAGCTGTTTTTT. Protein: CASSIDTGELFF.

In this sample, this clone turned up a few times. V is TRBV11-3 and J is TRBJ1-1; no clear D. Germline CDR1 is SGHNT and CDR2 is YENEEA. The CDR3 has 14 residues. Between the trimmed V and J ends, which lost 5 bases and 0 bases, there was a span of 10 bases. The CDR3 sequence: CASSRSGMNTEAFF. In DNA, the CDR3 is TGTGCCAGCAGCCGATCGGGGATGAACACTGAAGCTTTCTTT.

The DNA of the CDR3 is TGTGCCAGCAGTTACTCGGGCAGGATATACGAGCAGTACTTC. It is translated as CASSYSGRIYEQYF. The chain recombines TRBV6-6 with TRBJ2-7, with D hard to call. The V and J ends lost 0 bases and 4 bases respectively, with 10 bases between them. Germline assignment: CDR1 MNHNY and CDR2 SVGAGI (reference sequence). There are 14 residues in the CDR3.

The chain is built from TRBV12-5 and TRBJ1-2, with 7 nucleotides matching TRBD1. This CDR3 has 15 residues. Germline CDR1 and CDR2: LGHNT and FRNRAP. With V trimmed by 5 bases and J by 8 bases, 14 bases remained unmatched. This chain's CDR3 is CASGLTGTDVLGYTF. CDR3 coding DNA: TGTGCTAGTGGTCTTACCGGGACAGACGTTTTGGGCTACACCTTC. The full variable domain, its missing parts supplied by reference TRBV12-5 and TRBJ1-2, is DARVTQTPRHKVTEMGQEVTMRCQPILGHNTVFWYRQTMMQGLELLAYFRNRAPLDDSGMPKDRFSAEMPDATLATLKIQPSEPRDSAVYFCASGLTGTDVLGYTFGSGTRLTVV.

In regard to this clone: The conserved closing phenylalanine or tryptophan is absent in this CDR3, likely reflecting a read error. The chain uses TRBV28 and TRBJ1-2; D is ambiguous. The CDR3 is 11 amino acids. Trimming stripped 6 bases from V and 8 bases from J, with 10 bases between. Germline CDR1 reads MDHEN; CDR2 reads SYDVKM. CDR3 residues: CASSSMGGYTL. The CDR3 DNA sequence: TGTGCCAGCAGCTCGATGGGAGGCTACACCCTC.

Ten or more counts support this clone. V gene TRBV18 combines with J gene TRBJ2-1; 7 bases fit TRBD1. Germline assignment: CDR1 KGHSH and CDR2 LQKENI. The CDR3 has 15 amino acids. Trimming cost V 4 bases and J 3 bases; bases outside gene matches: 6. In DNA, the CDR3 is TGTGCCAGCTCACGGCAGCAGGGGGTCTACAATGAGCAGTTCTTC. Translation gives CASSRQQGVYNEQFF.

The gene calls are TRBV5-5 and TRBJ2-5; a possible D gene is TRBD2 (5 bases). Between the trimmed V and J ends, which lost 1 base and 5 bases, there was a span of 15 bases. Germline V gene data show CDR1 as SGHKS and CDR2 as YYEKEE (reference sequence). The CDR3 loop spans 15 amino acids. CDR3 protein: CASSLSGQRRETQYF. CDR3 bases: TGTGCCAGCAGCTTGTCAGGTCAAAGGAGGGAGACCCAGTACTTC.

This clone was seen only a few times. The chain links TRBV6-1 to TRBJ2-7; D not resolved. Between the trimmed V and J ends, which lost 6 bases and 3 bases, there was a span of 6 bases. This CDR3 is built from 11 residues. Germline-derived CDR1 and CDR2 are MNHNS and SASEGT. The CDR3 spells CASSLFYEQYF. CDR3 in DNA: TGTGCCAGCAGCCTATTCTACGAGCAGTACTTC.

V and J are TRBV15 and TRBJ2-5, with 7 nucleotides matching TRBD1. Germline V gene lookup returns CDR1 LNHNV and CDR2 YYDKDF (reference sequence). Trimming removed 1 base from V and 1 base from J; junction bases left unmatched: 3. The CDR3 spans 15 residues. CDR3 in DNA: TGTGCCACCAGCAGAGGACAGGGACCCCAAGAGACCCAGTACTTC. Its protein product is CATSRGQGPQETQYF.

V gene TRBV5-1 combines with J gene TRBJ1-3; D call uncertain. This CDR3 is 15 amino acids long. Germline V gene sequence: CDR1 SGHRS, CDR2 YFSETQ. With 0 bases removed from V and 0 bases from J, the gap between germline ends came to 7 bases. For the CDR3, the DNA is TGCGCCAGCAGCTTGGCCGGAGACTCTGGAAACACCATATATTTT. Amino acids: CASSLAGDSGNTIYF.

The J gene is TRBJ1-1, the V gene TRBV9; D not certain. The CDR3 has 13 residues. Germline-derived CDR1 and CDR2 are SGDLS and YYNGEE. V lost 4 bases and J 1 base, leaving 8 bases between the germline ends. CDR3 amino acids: CASSLDKNTEAFF. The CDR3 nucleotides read TGTGCCAGCAGCCTAGACAAGAACACTGAAGCTTTCTTT. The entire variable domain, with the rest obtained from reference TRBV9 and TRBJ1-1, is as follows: DSGVTQTPKHLITATGQRVTLRCSPRSGDLSVYWYQQSLDQGLQFLIQYYNGEERAKGNILERFSAQQFPDLHSELNLSSLELGDSALYFCASSLDKNTEAFFGQGTRLTVV.

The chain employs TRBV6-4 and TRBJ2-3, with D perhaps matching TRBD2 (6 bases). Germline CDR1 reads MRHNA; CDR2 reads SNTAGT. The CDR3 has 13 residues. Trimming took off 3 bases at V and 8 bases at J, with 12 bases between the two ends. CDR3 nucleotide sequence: TGTGCCAGCAGTGAATTTCGGGAGTCTACGCAGTATTTT. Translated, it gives CASSEFRESTQYF.

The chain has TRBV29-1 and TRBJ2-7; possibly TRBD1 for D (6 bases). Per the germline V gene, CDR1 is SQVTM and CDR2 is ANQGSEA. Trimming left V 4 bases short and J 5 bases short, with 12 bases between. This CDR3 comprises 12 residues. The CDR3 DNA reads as TGCAGCGTTGGATGGGCAGGGGACGAGCAGTACTTC. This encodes CSVGWAGDEQYF.

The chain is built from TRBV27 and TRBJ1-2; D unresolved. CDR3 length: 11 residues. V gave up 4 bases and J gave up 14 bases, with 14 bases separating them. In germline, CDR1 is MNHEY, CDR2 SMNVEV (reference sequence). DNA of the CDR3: TGTGCCAGCAGTTCCGGGGATCGCCTAACCTTC. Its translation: CASSSGDRLTF.

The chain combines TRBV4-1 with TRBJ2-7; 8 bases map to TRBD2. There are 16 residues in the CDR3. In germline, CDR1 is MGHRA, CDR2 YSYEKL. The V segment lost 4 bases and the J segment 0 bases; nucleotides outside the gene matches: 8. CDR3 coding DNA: TGCGCCAGCAGCCCGAGCGGGGGCGTTTCCTCCTACGAGCAGTACTTC. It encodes CASSPSGGVSSYEQYF.

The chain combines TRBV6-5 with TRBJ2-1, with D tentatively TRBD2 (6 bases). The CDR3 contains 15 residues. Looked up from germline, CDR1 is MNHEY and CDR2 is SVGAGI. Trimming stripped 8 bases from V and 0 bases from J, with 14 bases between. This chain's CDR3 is CASRKSGLSYNEQFF. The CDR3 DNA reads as TGTGCCAGCCGAAAAAGCGGGCTCTCCTACAATGAGCAGTTCTTC.

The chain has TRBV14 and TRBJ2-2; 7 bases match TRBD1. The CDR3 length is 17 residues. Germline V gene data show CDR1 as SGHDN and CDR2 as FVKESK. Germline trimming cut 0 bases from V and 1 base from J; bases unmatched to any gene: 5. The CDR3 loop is CASSQEARQGNTGELFF. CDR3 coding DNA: TGTGCCAGCAGCCAAGAAGCGAGACAGGGGAACACCGGGGAGCTGTTTTTT. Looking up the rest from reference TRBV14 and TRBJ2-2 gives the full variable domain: EAGVTQFPSHSVIEKGQTVTLRCDPISGHDNLYWYRRVMGKEIKFLLHFVKESKQDESGMPNNRFLAERTGGTYSTLKVQPAELEDSGVYFCASSQEARQGNTGELFFGEGSRLTVL.

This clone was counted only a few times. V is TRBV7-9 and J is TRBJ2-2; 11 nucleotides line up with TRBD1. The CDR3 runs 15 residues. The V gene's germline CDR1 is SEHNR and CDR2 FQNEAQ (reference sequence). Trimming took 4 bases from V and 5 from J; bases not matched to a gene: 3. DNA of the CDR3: TGTGCCAGCAGCTCGGACAGGGGGCCAACCGGGGAGCTGTTTTTT. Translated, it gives CASSSDRGPTGELFF.

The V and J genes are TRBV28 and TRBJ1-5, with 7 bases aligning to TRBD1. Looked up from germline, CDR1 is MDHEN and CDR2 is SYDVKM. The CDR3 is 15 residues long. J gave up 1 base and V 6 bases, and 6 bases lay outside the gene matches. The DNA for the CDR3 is TGTGCCAGCAGGTACGACAGGGTAAGCAATCAGCCCCAGCATTTT. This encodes CASRYDRVSNQPQHF.

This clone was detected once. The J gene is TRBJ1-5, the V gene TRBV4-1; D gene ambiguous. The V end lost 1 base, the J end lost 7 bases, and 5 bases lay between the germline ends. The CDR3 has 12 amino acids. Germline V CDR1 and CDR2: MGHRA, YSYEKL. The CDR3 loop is CASSQVGQPQHF. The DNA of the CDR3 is TGCGCCAGCAGCCAAGTGGGCCAGCCCCAGCATTTT.

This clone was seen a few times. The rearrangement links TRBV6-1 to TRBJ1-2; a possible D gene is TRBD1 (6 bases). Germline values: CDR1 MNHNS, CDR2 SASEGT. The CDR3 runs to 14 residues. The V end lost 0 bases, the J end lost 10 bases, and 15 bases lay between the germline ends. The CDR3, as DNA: TGTGCCAGCAGTGAAGCCGGACAGTCTAATGACTACACCTTC. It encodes CASSEAGQSNDYTF.

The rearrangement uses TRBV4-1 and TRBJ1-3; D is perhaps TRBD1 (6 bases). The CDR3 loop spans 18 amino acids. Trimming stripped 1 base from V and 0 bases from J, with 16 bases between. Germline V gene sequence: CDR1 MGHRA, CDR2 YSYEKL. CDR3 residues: CASSQGSGGTSSGNTIYF. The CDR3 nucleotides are TGCGCCAGCAGCCAAGGTTCGGGGGGCACAAGCTCTGGAAACACCATATATTTT.

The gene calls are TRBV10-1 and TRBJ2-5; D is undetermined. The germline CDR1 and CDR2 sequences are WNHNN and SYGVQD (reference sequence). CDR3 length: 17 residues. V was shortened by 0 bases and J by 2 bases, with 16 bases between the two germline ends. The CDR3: CASSESGIEAQQETQYF. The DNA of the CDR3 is TGCGCCAGCAGTGAGTCGGGTATAGAGGCCCAACAAGAGACCCAGTACTTC.

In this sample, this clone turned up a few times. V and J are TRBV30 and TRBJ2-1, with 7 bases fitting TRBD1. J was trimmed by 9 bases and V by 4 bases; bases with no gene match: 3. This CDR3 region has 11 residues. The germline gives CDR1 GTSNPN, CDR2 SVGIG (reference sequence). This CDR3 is CAWTRGIEQFF. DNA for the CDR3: TGTGCCTGGACCAGGGGGATTGAGCAGTTCTTC.

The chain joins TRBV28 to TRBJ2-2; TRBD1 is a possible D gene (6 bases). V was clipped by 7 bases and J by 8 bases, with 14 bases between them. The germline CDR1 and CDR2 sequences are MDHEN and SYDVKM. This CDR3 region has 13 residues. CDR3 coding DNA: TGTGCCAGCAATGGACAGCGGACGGGGGAGCTGTTTTTT. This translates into CASNGQRTGELFF.

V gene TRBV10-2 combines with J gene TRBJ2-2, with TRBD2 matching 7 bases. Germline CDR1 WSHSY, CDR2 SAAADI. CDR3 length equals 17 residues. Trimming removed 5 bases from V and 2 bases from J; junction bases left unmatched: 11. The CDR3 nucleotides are TGCGCCAGCAGTAGCATTCTCGGGGGGTCCAACACCGGGGAGCTGTTTTTT. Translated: CASSSILGGSNTGELFF.

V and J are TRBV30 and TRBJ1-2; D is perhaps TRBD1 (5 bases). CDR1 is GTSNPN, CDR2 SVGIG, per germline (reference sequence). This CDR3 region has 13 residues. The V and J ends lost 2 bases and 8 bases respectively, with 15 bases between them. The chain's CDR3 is CAWSPSWTRGYTF. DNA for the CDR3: TGTGCCTGGAGTCCCTCCTGGACAAGAGGCTACACCTTC.